The 26 T cell receptor beta chains reported below all come from one sample, sequenced in a study of CD8 T cells in Susac syndrome. Reverse transcription of roughly 0.45 to 1 ug RNA was carried out with random hexamers. TCRdb itself ran the immunoSEQ multiplex PCR reads through MiXCR, one entry per CDR3 protein. The sample shows tens of thousands of distinct CDR3 sequences, roughly 93% of them seen only once. Sequencing was done on a sample of CD8+ T cells from PBMCs. These receptors were taken from a human donor with Susac syndrome.

This clonotype has a single count. The gene calls are TRBV2 and TRBJ1-4; unclear D gene. CDR3 length: 13 amino acids. V lost 6 bases, J lost 6 bases, and 11 bases lay in between. Germline V gives CDR1 SNHLY, CDR2 FYNNEI. This CDR3 reads CASRTSTYEKLFF. The CDR3 DNA reads as TGTGCCAGCAGGACCTCGACCTATGAAAAACTGTTTTTT.

V is TRBV7-9 and J is TRBJ2-7; tentatively, D is TRBD2 (5 bases). Trimming took 6 bases from V and 0 from J, leaving 9 bases between them. The CDR3 sequence is 13 residues long. CDR1 and CDR2 (germline): SEHNR, FQNEAQ (reference sequence). In DNA, the CDR3 is TGTGCCAGCAGGCCTAGCAGCTCCTACGAGCAGTACTTC. This codes for CASRPSSSYEQYF.

J is TRBJ1-1 and V is TRBV14; 7 bases align to TRBD1. V gave up 1 base and J gave up 2 bases; unmatched junction bases: 10. This CDR3 region has 17 residues. Germline-derived CDR1 and CDR2 are SGHDN and FVKESK. CDR3: CASSQVGQRFLNTEAFF. The CDR3 DNA sequence: TGTGCCAGCAGCCAAGTGGGACAGCGCTTCCTAAACACTGAAGCTTTCTTT.

The rearrangement joins TRBV11-2 to TRBJ2-3; possible D gene TRBD1, 5 bases. The length of the CDR3 is 16 residues. V lost 3 bases, J lost 2 bases, and 15 bases lay in between. Germline V lookup: CDR1 SGHAT, CDR2 FQNNGV. This CDR3 reads CASSFGSGHLTDTQYF. The CDR3 coding sequence is TGTGCCAGCAGCTTTGGGTCAGGACACCTCACAGATACGCAGTATTTT.

J is TRBJ2-5 and V is TRBV20-1, with no clear D. With 3 bases removed from V and 10 bases from J, the gap between germline ends came to 21 bases. The CDR3 is 14 residues long. CDR1 is DFQATT and CDR2 is SNEGSKA in the germline V gene (reference sequence). The CDR3 loop is CSASLGFRGRDQYF. CDR3 nucleotide sequence: TGCAGTGCTAGCCTCGGCTTCCGAGGACGAGACCAGTACTTC.

This rearrangement joins TRBV4-1 to TRBJ2-5; no clear D gene. Germline V gene data show CDR1 as MGHRA and CDR2 as YSYEKL. Trimming cost V 0 bases and J 5 bases, with 7 bases left between them. This CDR3 is built from 13 residues. CDR3 region: CASSQDQEETQYF. The CDR3 nucleotides read TGCGCCAGCAGCCAAGATCAAGAGGAGACCCAGTACTTC.

CDR3 amino acids: CASLGSSNEQFF. CDR3 in DNA: TGTGCCAGCTTAGGAAGTTCCAATGAGCAGTTCTTC. The chain uses TRBV12-3 or TRBV12-4 and TRBJ2-1; D uncertain. Trimming stripped 8 bases from V and 6 bases from J, with 11 bases between. The CDR3 runs 12 residues.

This chain uses TRBV5-6 with TRBJ1-1, with D unresolved. This CDR3 comprises 15 residues. CDR1 SGHDT and CDR2 YYEEEE come from the germline V gene. Trimming took off 2 bases at V and 0 bases at J, with 11 bases between the two ends. As DNA, the CDR3 is TGTGCCAGCAGCTTACCCGGACTGCTGAACACTGAAGCTTTCTTT. It codes for CASSLPGLLNTEAFF.

The V gene is TRBV6-5, the J gene TRBJ2-2, with no clear D. This CDR3 region has 12 residues. From germline, CDR1 is MNHEY and CDR2 SVGAGI. The V gene lost 6 bases and the J gene lost 6 bases, with 8 bases spanning the gap. The CDR3 sequence: CASSAGAGELFF. The CDR3 nucleotides read TGTGCCAGCAGCGCAGGAGCCGGGGAGCTGTTTTTT.

The count of this clonotype is one. V usage is TRBV6-5 and J usage is TRBJ2-7, with D perhaps TRBD1 or TRBD2 (6 bases each). The CDR3 totals 12 residues. V lost 2 bases and J lost 5, with 7 bases in between. Looked up from germline, CDR1 is MNHEY and CDR2 is SVGAGI. The CDR3 sequence: CASSYGGHEQYF. The CDR3 nucleotides read TGTGCCAGCAGTTACGGGGGGCACGAGCAGTACTTC.

This chain uses TRBV27 with TRBJ2-1; no firm D call. Germline CDR1 reads MNHEY; CDR2 reads SMNVEV (reference sequence). Trimming shortened V by 4 bases and J by 1 base, and 14 bases separated the two germline ends. The CDR3 is 16 residues long. The CDR3 sequence: CASSSPWRESYNEQFF. CDR3 DNA sequence: TGTGCCAGCAGTTCCCCTTGGCGAGAATCCTACAATGAGCAGTTCTTC.

The genes are TRBV28 and TRBJ2-7, with D perhaps matching TRBD2 (5 bases). The V gene's germline CDR1 is MDHEN and CDR2 SYDVKM. The ends were cut back, 6 bases at V and 0 bases at J, with 15 bases in the middle. The CDR3 is made up of 15 amino acids. CDR3 residues: CASSPSVGSSYEQYF. CDR3 DNA: TGTGCCAGCAGCCCGTCCGTGGGGAGCTCCTACGAGCAGTACTTC.

This clonotype was found once. The rearrangement uses TRBV7-2 and TRBJ2-1; weak D call: TRBD2 (5 bases). Germline V gene sequence: CDR1 SGHTA, CDR2 FQGNSA. The CDR3 extends over 14 amino acids. Trimming took off 1 base at V and 8 bases at J, with 12 bases between the two ends. CDR3 sequence (DNA): TGTGCCAGCAGCTTAGTCCAGGAGGTTTATGAGCAGTTCTTC. As protein: CASSLVQEVYEQFF.

The chain uses TRBV5-1 and TRBJ2-5, with 7 bases aligning to TRBD2. The CDR3 contains 16 residues. The germline V gene has CDR1 SGHRS and CDR2 YFSETQ. Trimming took 1 base from V and 2 from J; bases not matched to a gene: 8. The CDR3 DNA reads TGCGCCAGCAGCTTGTTCCAGCGGGGAGGTCAAGAGACCCAGTACTTC. This codes for CASSLFQRGGQETQYF.

A single count supports this clonotype. This chain joins TRBV4-1 and TRBJ2-2; maybe TRBD2 (6 bases). Germline V gene data show CDR1 as MGHRA and CDR2 as YSYEKL. Trimming shortened V by 0 bases and J by 5 bases, and 13 bases separated the two germline ends. The CDR3 has 16 residues. The CDR3 sequence is CASSQDGGSGTGELFF. The DNA for the CDR3 is TGCGCCAGCAGCCAAGATGGGGGGTCTGGGACCGGGGAGCTGTTTTTT.

The gene calls are TRBV6-5 and TRBJ2-3; D unclear. Germline V gene lookup returns CDR1 MNHEY and CDR2 SVGAGI. The CDR3 runs to 12 residues. V was trimmed by 2 bases and J by 4 bases, leaving 4 bases between them. The CDR3 DNA reads TGTGCCAGCAGTTACGGACCAGATACGCAGTATTTT. This translates into CASSYGPDTQYF.

The chain uses TRBV28 and TRBJ1-3; 7 bases are shared with TRBD1. Trimming cost V 6 bases and J 5 bases; bases outside gene matches: 10. Germline V CDR1 and CDR2: MDHEN, SYDVKM. This CDR3 region has 15 residues. Here the CDR3 reads CASRKDREGRNTIYF. Here the CDR3 DNA reads TGTGCCAGCAGGAAAGACAGGGAGGGACGAAACACCATATATTTT.

The chain is built from TRBV28 and TRBJ1-2, with 7 bases that match TRBD1. The junction had 17 bases not matched to a gene; V was cut back by 5 bases and J by 5 bases. The CDR3 contains 17 residues. Germline CDR1 and CDR2: MDHEN and SYDVKM. The CDR3 loop is CASSTHHERQGSYGYTF. The CDR3 DNA reads TGTGCCAGCAGTACCCACCATGAGCGACAGGGCTCTTATGGCTACACCTTC.

The J gene is TRBJ2-7, the V gene TRBV7-6; tentatively, D is TRBD1 (6 bases). The germline V and J ends were trimmed by 4 bases and 2 bases, with 9 bases remaining between them. This CDR3 is 13 amino acids long. Germline V gene sequence: CDR1 SGHVS, CDR2 FNYEAQ. The CDR3 spells CASSWDITYEQYF. For the CDR3, the DNA is TGTGCCAGCAGCTGGGACATCACCTACGAGCAGTACTTC. The whole variable domain, filled in from reference TRBV7-6 and TRBJ2-7, reads GAGVSQSPRYKVTKRGQDVALRCDPISGHVSLYWYRQALGQGPEFLTYFNYEAQQDKSGLPNDRFSAERPEGSISTLTIQRTEQRDSAMYRCASSWDITYEQYFGPGTRLTVT.

V usage is TRBV6-2 or TRBV6-3 and J usage is TRBJ1-5; D is uncertain. The germline CDR1 and CDR2 sequences are MNHEY and SVGEGT. This CDR3 region has 15 residues. V lost 5 bases to trimming and J lost 1 base, with 12 bases between them. This chain's CDR3 is CASSPLTWSNQPQHF. The CDR3 region has the DNA TGTGCCAGCAGTCCCTTGACGTGGAGCAATCAGCCCCAGCATTTT.

The chain is built from TRBV9 and TRBJ2-1; D is uncertain. V was pared by 4 bases and J by 5 bases, with 7 bases between. The CDR3 spans 12 residues. Germline values: CDR1 SGDLS, CDR2 YYNGEE. CDR3 amino acids: CASSFADNEQFF. The CDR3 nucleotides read TGTGCCAGCAGCTTCGCAGACAATGAGCAGTTCTTC.

This chain connects TRBV12-5 to TRBJ2-1; D is unresolved. The CDR3 has 13 residues. Germline V gene lookup returns CDR1 LGHNT and CDR2 FRNRAP. Trimming shortened V by 4 bases and J by 9 bases, and 13 bases separated the two germline ends. As DNA, the CDR3 is TGTGCTAGTGGTTCTCAATCAGTGGGTGAGCAGTTCTTC. Protein sequence: CASGSQSVGEQFF.

The V and J genes are TRBV28 and TRBJ2-1, with a possible D match to TRBD1 (6 bases). V was pared by 2 bases and J by 7 bases, with 21 bases between. The CDR3 runs to 17 residues. Germline loops: CDR1 MDHEN, CDR2 SYDVKM. The DNA for the CDR3 is TGTGCCAGCAGTTTAAGTATTGGGACAAGCCTTAGGAATGAGCAGTTCTTC. Amino acids: CASSLSIGTSLRNEQFF. Together with reference TRBV28 and TRBJ2-1, the CDR3 gives the full variable domain: DVKVTQSSRYLVKRTGEKVFLECVQDMDHENMFWYRQDPGLGLRLIYFSYDVKMKEKGDIPEGYSVSREKKERFSLILESASTNQTSMYLCASSLSIGTSLRNEQFFGPGTRLTVL.

J is TRBJ2-2 and V is TRBV11-3, with a weak D call TRBD2 (6 bases). This CDR3 region has 17 residues. CDR1 is SGHNT and CDR2 is YENEEA in the germline V gene. V lost 4 bases to trimming and J lost 3 bases, with 18 bases between them. The CDR3 protein is CASSSYSHRGDTGELFF. The CDR3 DNA follows: TGTGCCAGCAGCTCTTATTCCCACCGCGGGGACACCGGGGAGCTGTTTTTT.

V is TRBV12-3 or TRBV12-4 and J is TRBJ1-6; D is ambiguous. With 3 bases removed from V and 5 bases from J, the gap between germline ends came to 8 bases. The CDR3 totals 14 residues. CDR3 sequence reads: CASSFSGNNSPLHF. DNA for the CDR3: TGTGCCAGCAGTTTTTCGGGGAATAATTCACCCCTCCACTTT.

The rearrangement uses TRBV13 and TRBJ2-2, with 7 bases aligning to TRBD1. Germline CDR1 and CDR2: PRHDT and FYEKMQ (reference sequence). Trimming removed 0 bases from V and 0 bases from J; junction bases left unmatched: 4. This CDR3 has 17 amino acids. CDR3 region: CASSLGQGLANTGELFF. The CDR3 DNA sequence: TGTGCCAGCAGCTTAGGACAGGGGTTAGCGAACACCGGGGAGCTGTTTTTT.